The 27 T cell receptor beta chains below all came from one sample that was sequenced in a study of blood T cell repertoires in COVID-19. Profiled with immunoSEQ multiplex PCR; TCRdb holds only in-frame clones, not every one. The profile covers about 200,000 clones, with roughly 90% appearing a single time and around 0.85% taken by the ten largest. The sequencing input was peripheral blood. The source of these receptors is a man aged 55 to 70 with COVID-19, enrolled during active disease.

The chain links TRBV6-6 to TRBJ2-7; 13 positions agree with TRBD2. Losses at the gene ends were 10 bases for V and 4 bases for J; bases not matched to a gene: 13. The CDR3 has 16 residues. Per germline, CDR1 MNHNY and CDR2 SVGAGI (reference sequence). The CDR3 sequence: CATRTSGSGSGYEQYF. Written as DNA, the CDR3 is TGTGCCACACGGACTAGCGGGAGTGGAAGTGGGTACGAGCAGTACTTC.

This rearrangement joins TRBV14 to TRBJ1-3, with a weak D call TRBD1 (6 bases). Per the germline V gene, CDR1 is SGHDN and CDR2 is FVKESK. The CDR3 covers 16 residues. The V and J ends lost 2 bases and 2 bases respectively, with 13 bases between them. CDR3 sequence reads: CASSQFYRATGNTIYF. Here the CDR3 DNA reads TGTGCCAGCAGCCAATTCTACAGGGCTACTGGAAACACCATATATTTT.

The gene calls are TRBV9 and TRBJ2-6; no definite D call. Germline loops: CDR1 SGDLS, CDR2 YYNGEE. This CDR3 is built from 18 residues. With 0 bases removed from V and 0 bases from J, the gap between germline ends came to 13 bases. The CDR3 DNA reads as TGTGCCAGCAGCGTAGAGGCAGGAATTTTCTCTGGGGCCAACGTCCTGACTTTC. It translates to CASSVEAGIFSGANVLTF.

The genes are TRBV3-1 (or the pseudogene TRBV3-2) and TRBJ2-4; 7 bases are a match to TRBD1. This CDR3 spans 19 amino acids. The germline CDR1 and CDR2 sequences are LGHDT and YNNKEL (reference sequence). The ends lost 0 bases at V and 4 bases at J; junction bases unmatched: 15. The CDR3 is CASSQEGGLTGPKKNIQYF. Written as DNA, the CDR3 is TGTGCCAGCAGCCAAGAGGGCGGCCTGACAGGGCCTAAAAAAAACATTCAGTACTTC.

The V and J genes are TRBV28 and TRBJ2-7; TRBD2 agrees at 7 bases. Germline assignment: CDR1 MDHEN and CDR2 SYDVKM. This CDR3 spans 14 amino acids. The junction had 10 bases not matched to a gene; V was cut back by 5 bases and J by 6 bases. The CDR3 DNA reads TGTGCCAGCAGTGGGCTTGGGAGGGCGCGCGAGCAGTACTTC. It specifies CASSGLGRAREQYF.

The genes are TRBV7-2 and TRBJ1-2, with D perhaps TRBD1 (6 bases). Germline values: CDR1 SGHTA, CDR2 FQGNSA. V was pared by 5 bases and J by 8 bases, with 15 bases between. There are 13 residues in the CDR3. The CDR3 sequence is CASSPGTSWGYTF. CDR3 sequence (DNA): TGTGCCAGCAGCCCGGGGACATCTTGGGGCTACACCTTC. The full variable domain, in which reference TRBV7-2 and TRBJ1-2 provide the parts outside the CDR3, is GAGVSQSPSNKVTEKGKDVELRCDPISGHTALYWYRQSLGQGLEFLIYFQGNSAPDKSGLPSDRFSAERTGGSVSTLTIQRTQQEDSAVYLCASSPGTSWGYTFGSGTRLTVV.

V gene TRBV7-3 combines with J gene TRBJ2-1; D perhaps matches TRBD1 (5 bases). From germline, CDR1 is SGHTA and CDR2 FQGTGA. This CDR3 has 16 residues. Between the trimmed V and J ends, which lost 2 bases and 0 bases, there was a span of 11 bases. The CDR3 nucleotides are TGTGCCAGCAGCTTACAGGGTAGGAGCTCCTACAATGAGCAGTTCTTC. This translates into CASSLQGRSSYNEQFF.

V and J are TRBV3-1 (or the pseudogene TRBV3-2) and TRBJ2-3; 7 bases map to TRBD2. The CDR3 loop spans 13 amino acids. Germline V lookup: CDR1 LGHDT, CDR2 YNNKEL (reference sequence). Losses at the gene ends were 7 bases for V and 7 bases for J; bases not matched to a gene: 8. The CDR3 reads CASTDLAANTQYF. CDR3 bases: TGTGCCAGCACGGACCTAGCGGCCAATACGCAGTATTTT.

The chain combines TRBV30 with TRBJ2-5; 8 nucleotides align to TRBD2. Germline lookup yields CDR1 GTSNPN and CDR2 SVGIG (reference sequence). CDR3 length: 17 amino acids. V was clipped by 3 bases and J by 5 bases; unmatched bases: 17. The CDR3 nucleotides read TGTGCCTGGAGCAGAAAGGCGGGGGGCCTCGTCGGCGAGACCCAGTACTTC. Translation gives CAWSRKAGGLVGETQYF.

The V and J genes are TRBV6-5 and TRBJ2-7; 8 positions agree with TRBD1. Germline V lookup: CDR1 MNHEY, CDR2 SVGAGI. This CDR3 contains 16 residues. The junction had 6 bases not matched to a gene; V was cut back by 2 bases and J by 0 bases. Here the CDR3 DNA reads TGTGCCAGCAGTTACCCCCTGACAGGGGACTCCTACGAGCAGTACTTC. This encodes CASSYPLTGDSYEQYF.

In regard to this clone: This same CDR3 is encoded by further DNA sequences in the sample. The chain is built from TRBV5-1 and TRBJ1-1, with 7 bases fitting TRBD1. The CDR3 is made up of 14 amino acids. Germline CDR1 and CDR2: SGHRS and YFSETQ. V was pared by 0 bases and J by 3 bases, with 2 bases of the junction left unmatched. The DNA for the CDR3 is TGCGCCAGCAGCTTGGGACAGGGCTACACTGAAGCTTTCTTT. It translates to CASSLGQGYTEAFF.

This chain connects TRBV9 to TRBJ2-6; TRBD1 matches 10 bases. The germline gives CDR1 SGDLS, CDR2 YYNGEE. This CDR3 is built from 19 residues. V lost 3 bases, J lost 0 bases, and 9 bases stayed unmatched. For the CDR3, the DNA is TGTGCCAGCAGCGCCGAAAGGACAGGGGGAACCTCTGGGGCCAACGTCCTGACTTTC. Encoded protein: CASSAERTGGTSGANVLTF. The whole variable domain, filled in from reference TRBV9 and TRBJ2-6, reads DSGVTQTPKHLITATGQRVTLRCSPRSGDLSVYWYQQSLDQGLQFLIQYYNGEERAKGNILERFSAQQFPDLHSELNLSSLELGDSALYFCASSAERTGGTSGANVLTFGAGSRLTVL.

J is TRBJ1-5 and V is TRBV5-4; tentatively, D is TRBD1 (6 bases). This CDR3 is built from 15 residues. Germline values: CDR1 SGHNT, CDR2 YYREEE (reference sequence). Trimming left V 2 bases short and J 1 base short, with 10 bases between. This CDR3 is CASSLQGRSNQPQHF. DNA for the CDR3: TGTGCCAGCAGCTTACAGGGCAGGAGCAATCAGCCCCAGCATTTT.

This chain connects TRBV18 to TRBJ1-5; a weak D match, TRBD1 (5 bases). CDR3 length: 13 amino acids. Germline V gene lookup returns CDR1 KGHSH and CDR2 LQKENI. V was cut by 6 bases and J by 7 bases, with 13 bases left in between. The CDR3 sequence is CASSPDMGQPQHF. In nucleotides, the CDR3 is TGTGCCAGCTCTCCGGACATGGGGCAGCCCCAGCATTTT. Full variable domain (rest looked up from reference TRBV18 and TRBJ1-5): NAGVMQNPRHLVRRRGQEARLRCSPMKGHSHVYWYRQLPEEGLKFMVYLQKENIIDESGMPKERFSAEFPKEGPSILRIQQVVRGDSAAYFCASSPDMGQPQHFGDGTRLSIL.

The CDR3 region is CASSHEGTAGNTIYF. The CDR3 nucleotides read TGCGCCAGCAGCCATGAGGGGACAGCTGGAAACACCATATATTTT. The genes are TRBV4-3 and TRBJ1-3, with 7 nucleotides matching TRBD1. CDR1 is LGHNA and CDR2 is YSLEER in the germline V gene. This CDR3 has 15 amino acids. The V gene end was trimmed by 3 bases and the J gene end by 2 bases; junction bases not matched to a gene: 4.

J is TRBJ2-2 and V is TRBV7-3; TRBD1 aligns across 8 bases. This CDR3 comprises 16 residues. The junction had 11 bases not matched to a gene; V was cut back by 5 bases and J by 6 bases. Per the germline V gene, CDR1 is SGHTA and CDR2 is FQGTGA. The CDR3 sequence is CASSPRTGLPAGELFF. CDR3 DNA sequence: TGTGCCAGCAGCCCACGGACAGGGTTGCCTGCCGGGGAGCTGTTTTTT.

The rearrangement joins TRBV12-3 or TRBV12-4 to TRBJ1-2; D remains unclear. This CDR3 is 12 amino acids long. V gave up 6 bases and J gave up 1 base, with 6 bases separating them. Here the CDR3 DNA reads TGTGCCAGCAGCACTGATAACTATGGCTACACCTTC. Residues: CASSTDNYGYTF.

This chain uses TRBV29-1 with TRBJ1-1; maybe TRBD1 (6 bases). This CDR3 has 12 residues. From germline, CDR1 is SQVTM and CDR2 ANQGSEA. Trimming took off 8 bases at V and 3 bases at J, with 13 bases between the two ends. The CDR3 sequence: CSPTRTDTEAFF. The CDR3 DNA reads TGCAGCCCGACCAGGACAGACACTGAAGCTTTCTTT.

The chain combines TRBV7-9 with TRBJ1-3, with D perhaps TRBD1 (5 bases). V was trimmed by 5 bases and J by 2 bases, leaving 19 bases between them. CDR3 length: 17 amino acids. Germline loops: CDR1 SEHNR, CDR2 FQNEAQ (reference sequence). In DNA form, the CDR3 reads TGTGCCAGCAGCCCCTTTCCGACCCAGGGTACTGGAAACACCATATATTTT. Protein sequence: CASSPFPTQGTGNTIYF.

The V and J genes are TRBV6-5 and TRBJ1-1; possibly TRBD1 for D (6 bases). This CDR3 contains 15 residues. The germline V gene encodes CDR1 MNHEY and CDR2 SVGAGI. Trimming pared 3 bases from V and 6 bases from J, leaving 17 bases between. The CDR3 bases are TGTGCCAGCAGTTATATATGGGGGGGCAGCTCTGAAGCTTTCTTT. This encodes CASSYIWGGSSEAFF.

The chain joins TRBV4-3 to TRBJ2-7; TRBD2 matches 8 bases. With 4 bases clipped from V and 8 bases from J, the junction kept 16 bases outside the gene matches. Germline V gene data show CDR1 as LGHNA and CDR2 as YSLEER. The CDR3 runs 16 residues. Here the CDR3 reads CASSLGTRETFSQQYF. The CDR3 DNA follows: TGCGCCAGCAGCCTAGGGACTAGAGAGACTTTTAGTCAGCAGTACTTC.

V gene TRBV5-1 combines with J gene TRBJ2-1; 7 bases are a match to TRBD2. CDR1 is SGHRS, CDR2 YFSETQ, per germline. With 4 bases clipped from V and 1 base from J, the junction kept 5 bases outside the gene matches. The CDR3 runs to 15 residues. The CDR3 loop reads CASSLGTTSYNEQFF. The CDR3 nucleotides are TGCGCCAGCAGCCTAGGGACTACTTCCTACAATGAGCAGTTCTTC.

The V gene is TRBV2, the J gene TRBJ2-7; D possibly corresponds to TRBD2 (6 bases). This CDR3 spans 14 amino acids. In germline, CDR1 is SNHLY, CDR2 FYNNEI. Between the trimmed V and J ends, which lost 6 bases and 2 bases, there was a span of 14 bases. The CDR3 region is CASRNRDLPYEQYF. As DNA, the CDR3 is TGTGCCAGCAGGAACCGGGACTTACCCTACGAGCAGTACTTC.

This clone showed up just once. The rearrangement uses TRBV2 and TRBJ1-6, with D perhaps matching TRBD1 (6 bases). Between the trimmed V and J ends, which lost 3 bases and 7 bases, there was a span of 16 bases. Germline assignment: CDR1 SNHLY and CDR2 FYNNEI. This CDR3 contains 16 residues. CDR3 loop: CASSDRGSAKNSPLHF. CDR3 nucleotide sequence: TGTGCCAGCAGTGATAGGGGGTCCGCCAAGAATTCACCCCTCCACTTT.

V usage is TRBV10-1 and J usage is TRBJ2-5; D may be TRBD2 (6 bases). V shed 5 bases and J shed 2 bases, with 21 bases lying between them. CDR1 and CDR2 from the germline V gene are WNHNN and SYGVQD (reference sequence). This CDR3 comprises 17 residues. The CDR3 is CASSPRRERFLQETQYF. DNA of the CDR3: TGCGCCAGCAGTCCCCGTCGGGAGCGCTTCCTTCAAGAGACCCAGTACTTC.

This chain links TRBV6-5 with TRBJ2-1; no reliable D call. The V end lost 2 bases, the J end lost 0 bases, and 8 bases lay between the germline ends. Germline V CDR1 and CDR2: MNHEY, SVGAGI. The CDR3 extends over 15 amino acids. CDR3 residues: CASSYRESSYNEQFF. CDR3 in DNA: TGTGCCAGCAGTTACCGCGAGAGCTCCTACAATGAGCAGTTCTTC.

CDR3 in DNA: TGTGCCAGCTCACCCCGGGACATCACCCTTAACACTGAAGCTTTCTTT. Protein product: CASSPRDITLNTEAFF. The chain is built from TRBV18 and TRBJ1-1; a weak D match, TRBD1 (6 bases). The V and J ends lost 3 bases and 2 bases respectively, with 16 bases between them. Looked up from germline, CDR1 is KGHSH and CDR2 is LQKENI. This CDR3 contains 16 residues.